Below, 22 T cell receptor beta chains from the same sample are listed, as sequenced in a study of T cells in Graves' hyperthyroidism and ophthalmopathy. The TCR beta CDR3 regions underwent amplification using RNA transcripts as the source. Initially, a first-round RT-PCR of the TCR CDR3 employed the HTBI primer set. TCRdb ran MiXCR on the multiplex PCR reads and lists one entry per CDR3 protein. The sample shows approximately 400,000 distinct CDR3 sequences, around 25% of them seen only once. Sequencing input: blood. The receptors originated from a man in his fifties with Graves' hyperthyroidism.

The V gene is TRBV12-3 or TRBV12-4, the J gene TRBJ1-4; D remains unclear. CDR3 length: 17 amino acids. V lost 1 base and J 0 bases, leaving 12 bases between the germline ends. The CDR3 here is CASSLGLRLTTNEKLFF. Here the CDR3 DNA reads TGTGCCAGCAGTTTAGGTTTGCGGCTTACAACTAATGAAAAACTGTTTTTT.

This clonotype was observed many times. This chain connects TRBV27 to TRBJ1-1; 10 positions match TRBD1. The CDR3 runs 14 residues. The J segment lost 5 bases and the V segment lost 5 bases, leaving 5 bases of the junction unmatched. The germline gives CDR1 MNHEY, CDR2 SMNVEV (reference sequence). CDR3 region: CASSLDRGFTEAFF. The CDR3 DNA follows: TGTGCCAGCAGTCTGGACAGGGGGTTTACTGAAGCTTTCTTT.

The V gene is TRBV12-3 or TRBV12-4, the J gene TRBJ2-3; 12 bases are a match to TRBD2. The J segment lost 3 bases and the V segment lost 10 bases, leaving 5 bases of the junction unmatched. The CDR3 has 14 amino acids. CDR3 bases: TGTGCCACTTCACTAGCGGGAGGAACAGATACGCAGTATTTT. Its protein is CATSLAGGTDTQYF.

The sample holds a few counts of this clonotype. The chain recombines TRBV5-1 with TRBJ2-7; unclear D gene. Trimming took off 0 bases at V and 2 bases at J, with 9 bases between the two ends. Germline loops: CDR1 SGHRS, CDR2 YFSETQ. The CDR3 runs 14 residues. The DNA of the CDR3 is TGCGCCAGCAGCTTGGGTCCCATTACCTACGAGCAGTACTTC. Encoded protein: CASSLGPITYEQYF. Looking up the rest from reference TRBV5-1 and TRBJ2-7 gives the full variable domain: KAGVTQTPRYLIKTRGQQVTLSCSPISGHRSVSWYQQTPGQGLQFLFEYFSETQRNKGNFPGRFSGRQFSNSRSEMNVSTLELGDSALYLCASSLGPITYEQYFGPGTRLTVT.

This clonotype showed up just a few times. The genes are TRBV29-1 and TRBJ1-2, with D unresolved. Germline assignment: CDR1 SQVTM and CDR2 ANQGSEA. CDR3 size: 12 residues. V dropped 0 bases and J dropped 2 bases, with 4 bases sitting between them. The CDR3 DNA reads TGCAGCGTTGAAGAGGGGAACTATGGCTACACCTTC. Amino acids: CSVEEGNYGYTF.

This clonotype was observed a few times. The chain employs TRBV7-9 and TRBJ1-1, with D uncertain. CDR3 size: 14 residues. Per germline, CDR1 SEHNR and CDR2 FQNEAQ (reference sequence). Between the trimmed V and J ends, which lost 4 bases and 4 bases, there was a span of 13 bases. Here the CDR3 DNA reads TGTGCCAGCAGCTCCCCCGCCCGGGCCACTGAAGCTTTCTTT. Protein product: CASSSPARATEAFF.

Concerning this clonotype itself: One junction end does not reproduce the germline sequence, and a read error may be involved. The chain employs TRBV4-1 and TRBJ2-1; TRBD2 matches at 10 bases. This CDR3 spans 17 amino acids. Per the germline V gene, CDR1 is MGHRA and CDR2 is YSYEKL. For the CDR3, the DNA is TGCGCCAGCTCCGGGACTAGCGTGAGGGGCTCCTACAATGACCAGTTCTTC. This gives the protein CASSGTSVRGSYNDQFF.

This chain joins TRBV3-1 and TRBJ1-6, with 7 bases matching TRBD1. The J segment lost 5 bases and the V segment lost 5 bases, leaving 3 bases of the junction unmatched. The CDR3 consists of 14 residues. Germline lookup yields CDR1 LGHDT and CDR2 YNNKEL (reference sequence). The CDR3 is CASSLGQHNSPLHF. CDR3 in DNA: TGTGCCAGCAGCTTGGGACAGCATAATTCACCCCTCCACTTT.

This clonotype was counted ten times or more. The chain joins TRBV3-1 to TRBJ1-2; D not certain. CDR3 size: 13 residues. V lost 3 bases and J lost 3, with 8 bases in between. Germline V gene data show CDR1 as LGHDT and CDR2 as YNNKEL (reference sequence). CDR3 amino acids: CASSHFRDYGYTF. Here the CDR3 DNA reads TGTGCCAGCAGCCATTTCCGAGACTATGGCTACACCTTC.

This clonotype was counted between two and nine times. The rearrangement uses TRBV29-1 and TRBJ2-1, with TRBD1 identical over 10 bases. The length of the CDR3 is 16 residues. Trimming removed 4 bases from V and 1 base from J; junction bases left unmatched: 7. Germline V lookup: CDR1 SQVTM, CDR2 ANQGSEA. The CDR3 bases are TGCAGCGTTGTCCCGGGACAGGGGCTATCCTACAATGAGCAGTTCTTC. This gives the protein CSVVPGQGLSYNEQFF.

This clonotype showed up just a few times. The chain recombines TRBV10-1 with TRBJ2-1; D call uncertain. V gave up 2 bases and J gave up 7 bases, with 6 bases separating them. From germline, CDR1 is WNHNN and CDR2 SYGVQD (reference sequence). This CDR3 is 12 amino acids long. The CDR3, as DNA: TGCGCCAGCAGTGAGACCGGGAATGAGCAGTTCTTC. Residues: CASSETGNEQFF.

The chain has TRBV4-1 and TRBJ2-7; 8 nucleotides agree with TRBD2. Germline V gene data show CDR1 as MGHRA and CDR2 as YSYEKL. Trimming cost V 1 base and J 1 base; bases outside gene matches: 12. This CDR3 contains 18 residues. CDR3 loop: CASSQAGSGKFASYEQYF. In DNA form, the CDR3 reads TGCGCCAGCAGCCAAGCAGGTAGCGGGAAATTCGCATCCTACGAGCAGTACTTC.

This clonotype showed up many times. The V call is TRBV7-8, the J call TRBJ2-3; the match to TRBD1 covers 7 bases. The V gene's germline CDR1 is SGHVS and CDR2 FQNEAQ. The length of the CDR3 is 10 residues. Losses at the gene ends were 8 bases for V and 11 bases for J; bases not matched to a gene: 4. Here the CDR3 DNA reads TGTGCCAGCGCGGACAGGCAGCAGTATTTT. Its protein product is CASADRQQYF.

This chain connects TRBV30 to TRBJ2-3; D is undetermined. The CDR3 runs to 11 residues. Germline CDR1 and CDR2: GTSNPN and SVGIG (reference sequence). Trimming took off 7 bases at V and 6 bases at J, with 11 bases between the two ends. Here the CDR3 reads CASKLADTQYF. In nucleotides, the CDR3 is TGTGCCTCGAAATTAGCCGATACGCAGTATTTT.

Many counts were recorded for this clonotype. V usage is TRBV28 and J usage is TRBJ2-7, with 7 bases matching TRBD1. The CDR3 sequence is 13 residues long. Germline CDR1 reads MDHEN; CDR2 reads SYDVKM. V trimming: 9 bases; J trimming: 0 bases; junction bases outside the gene matches: 5. The DNA of the CDR3 is TGTGCCAGTCGGGACAGACCCTCCTACGAGCAGTACTTC. Translated: CASRDRPSYEQYF.

The sample holds a few counts of this clonotype. The chain uses TRBV7-2 and TRBJ2-1, with TRBD2 matching over 15 bases. CDR1 SGHTA and CDR2 FQGNSA come from the germline V gene. This CDR3 has 15 amino acids. V was pared by 5 bases and J by 10 bases, with 6 bases of the junction left unmatched. CDR3: CASSPTGTSGGEQFF. DNA for the CDR3: TGTGCCAGCAGCCCCACCGGGACTAGCGGGGGGGAGCAGTTCTTC.

V usage is TRBV5-1 and J usage is TRBJ2-7; the match to TRBD1 covers 12 bases. This CDR3 contains 15 residues. Per germline, CDR1 SGHRS and CDR2 YFSETQ. Trimming at V came to 0 bases and at J to 4 bases, leaving 2 bases not matched to a gene. The CDR3 here is CASSLAGQGAYEQYF. The CDR3 nucleotides read TGCGCCAGCAGCTTGGCGGGACAGGGGGCTTACGAGCAGTACTTC.

The J gene is TRBJ2-2, the V gene TRBV27, with a possible D match to TRBD2 (5 bases). The ends were cut back, 6 bases at V and 1 base at J, with 15 bases in the middle. This CDR3 region has 16 residues. Germline V CDR1 and CDR2: MNHEY, SMNVEV (reference sequence). This CDR3 is CASRTLLGRNTGELFF. In DNA, the CDR3 is TGTGCCAGCAGGACTCTGTTGGGGAGGAACACCGGGGAGCTGTTTTTT.

The chain links TRBV11-2 to TRBJ1-1; D unresolved. The germline V gene has CDR1 SGHAT and CDR2 FQNNGV. Trimming removed 4 bases at V and 4 bases at J, with 4 bases between. The CDR3 sequence is 11 residues long. The DNA of the CDR3 is TGTGCCAGCAGCTCCGCCACTGAAGCTTTCTTT. This sequence encodes CASSSATEAFF.

This clonotype was observed a handful of times. This sequence joins TRBV9 and TRBJ2-7; D might be TRBD1 (5 bases). Germline loops: CDR1 SGDLS, CDR2 YYNGEE. This CDR3 is 13 amino acids long. The germline V and J ends were trimmed by 0 bases and 6 bases, with 10 bases remaining between them. Written as DNA, the CDR3 is TGTGCCAGCAGCGTAGATGGGGCGCTCGAGCAGTACTTC. This encodes CASSVDGALEQYF.

This clonotype was recorded a few times. The J gene is TRBJ1-5, the V gene TRBV11-2; D is uncertain. Germline V gene sequence: CDR1 SGHAT, CDR2 FQNNGV. The CDR3 extends over 14 amino acids. V was pared by 0 bases and J by 6 bases, with 9 bases between. The CDR3 DNA reads as TGTGCCAGCAGCTTAGAAGGGCTCATTCAGCCCCAGCATTTT. Amino acids: CASSLEGLIQPQHF.

This chain joins TRBV20-1 and TRBJ2-5; TRBD2 aligns across 14 bases. CDR1 is DFQATT, CDR2 SNEGSKA, per germline (reference sequence). CDR3 size: 13 residues. V trimming: 6 bases; J trimming: 4 bases; junction bases outside the gene matches: 1. The CDR3, as DNA: TGCAGTGCCGGGACTAGCGGGGGAGAGACCCAGTACTTC. Amino acids: CSAGTSGGETQYF.